This T cell receptor (beta chain) emerged from a study of metastatic and nonmetastatic thyroid tumors. Whole-study context: Repertoires were compared across blood and tumor or nodule tissue from malignant and benign thyroid patients.

Using MiXCR, TCRdb reanalyzed the PCR reads. In the table there are about 27,000 clones, 15% of which are singletons. Every patient underwent thyroid surgery untreated. From germline, CDR1 is SNHLY and CDR2 FYNNEI. V was pared by 6 bases and J by 6 bases, with 10 bases of the junction left unmatched. This CDR3 region has 16 residues. This clone was seen many times. The sequenced sample consisted of blood. The chain joins TRBV2 to TRBJ2-2; TRBD1 agrees at 10 bases. The source is a male donor with papillary thyroid cancer or a benign thyroid nodule (not recorded which). Some clones in this sample may be carry-over from other donors' samples. CDR3 residues: CASRGPGQGQPGELFF. DNA for the CDR3: TGTGCCAGCAGGGGGCCGGGACAGGGGCAACCCGGGGAGCTGTTTTTT.